The entry below gives a single T cell receptor (beta chain) sequence along with its context. The CDR3 covers 14 residues. V lost 5 bases and J 8 bases, leaving 17 bases between the germline ends. CDR1 SGHVS and CDR2 FQNEAQ come from the germline V gene. TCRdb analysed the 5' RACE reads with MiXCR anew, one entry per CDR3 protein. The table includes about 700,000 distinct CDR3 sequences, 8.5% to 9.5% detected once. The data are from a study of identical twins. These data are also associated with another study on yellow fever vaccine responses in identical twins.

This chain connects TRBV7-8 to TRBJ2-3, with D perhaps assigned TRBD1 or TRBD2 (5 bases each). The sample comprised PBMCs. This TCR was sampled from a young woman in good health. The CDR3 loop is CASSPAPMRGTQYF. In nucleotides, the CDR3 is TGTGCCAGCAGCCCGGCCCCAATGAGGGGTACGCAGTATTTT.